This passage covers 6 T cell receptor beta chains from one sample sequenced in a study of shared clonotypes between healthy human individuals. The method was immunoSEQ multiplex PCR; TCRdb's version includes in-frame clones alone and lacks a portion of them. The top ten clones hold around 1.5% of a sample with about 1 million clones, about 75% of them seen once. Sequenced: memory CD4+ T cells sorted from blood. Described subset: CD45RA-negative fraction. These receptor sequences come from a man between 18 and 35 years old in good health.

The V gene is TRBV5-1, the J gene TRBJ2-5; 9 nucleotides line up with TRBD2. The germline V gene has CDR1 SGHRS and CDR2 YFSETQ. The CDR3 runs 17 residues. V lost 0 bases and J lost 7; bases outside the gene matches: 13. CDR3 protein: CASSLAGSGGSGRTQYF. The CDR3 DNA sequence: TGCGCCAGCAGCTTGGCTGGTAGCGGGGGCTCCGGTCGGACCCAGTACTTC.

This clone was detected a few times. The genes are TRBV19 and TRBJ2-4; 11 bases match TRBD1. CDR1 is LNHDA, CDR2 SQIVND, per germline (reference sequence). The V and J ends lost 5 bases and 3 bases, in that order; junction bases with no gene match: 12. The CDR3 runs 18 residues. The CDR3: CASSPRTGGTYGKNIQYF. CDR3 nucleotide sequence: TGTGCCAGTAGTCCCCGGACAGGGGGCACTTACGGCAAAAACATTCAGTACTTC. Full variable domain (rest looked up from reference TRBV19 and TRBJ2-4): DGGITQSPKYLFRKEGQNVTLSCEQNLNHDAMYWYRQDPGQGLRLIYYSQIVNDFQKGDIAEGYSVSREKKESFPLTVTSAQKNPTAFYLCASSPRTGGTYGKNIQYFGAGTRLSVL.

CDR3 nucleotide sequence: TGTGCCAGCAGTCTCCGCATGGCGCTAGTAACCGGGGAGCTGTTTTTT. The encoded protein is CASSLRMALVTGELFF. The genes are TRBV27 and TRBJ2-2, with unresolved D. The CDR3 has 16 amino acids. Germline lookup yields CDR1 MNHEY and CDR2 SMNVEV (reference sequence). V was cut by 5 bases and J by 5 bases, with 18 bases left in between.

The V and J genes are TRBV19 and TRBJ1-1; a weak D match, TRBD1 (5 bases). The CDR3 covers 15 residues. Germline CDR1 and CDR2: LNHDA and SQIVND (reference sequence). The V end was cut by 7 bases, the J end by 0 bases, with 15 bases between. This CDR3 is CASNSPGAVNTEAFF. The CDR3 DNA reads as TGTGCCAGTAATTCTCCTGGGGCGGTGAACACTGAAGCTTTCTTT.

This chain links TRBV2 with TRBJ2-7, with 16 bases aligning to TRBD2. Germline values: CDR1 SNHLY, CDR2 FYNNEI. Trimming took 3 bases from V and 3 from J; bases not matched to a gene: 8. CDR3 length equals 18 residues. The CDR3: CASSEVVGLAGGLYEQYF. DNA of the CDR3: TGTGCCAGCAGTGAGGTAGTGGGACTAGCGGGAGGGCTCTACGAGCAGTACTTC.

V and J are TRBV7-2 and TRBJ2-1; TRBD2 aligns across 10 bases. Germline trimming cut 6 bases from V and 9 bases from J; bases unmatched to any gene: 5. The CDR3 sequence is 13 residues long. In germline, CDR1 is SGHTA, CDR2 FQGNSA. DNA for the CDR3: TGTGCCAGCAGTTCTAGCGGGAGTCGTGAGCAGTTCTTC. Its translation: CASSSSGSREQFF.